Included here is one TCR beta chain sequence, with context. Its target is unknown. Compared with germline, one end of the junction differs, possibly owing to a read error. Germline assignment: CDR1 SGHVS and CDR2 FQNEAQ. The CDR3 totals 15 residues. The sample originates from a study of blood T cells in healthy people across ages. General study findings and limits: The study regarded diversity estimates from one million T cells as underestimates. Leaving the PBMCs unsorted stopped any conclusive comparison of naive versus antigen-experienced cells.

Extraction yielded at least 6 micrograms of total RNA per sample. A second PCR, run for roughly 7 to 11 cycles, used a sample-barcoded 5' primer plus a J-beta primer mix. Every sample gave at least 2.5 million paired-end reads containing CDR3. MiXCR, applied by TCRdb to the 5' RACE reads, yields one record per CDR3 protein. The sample includes some 1.8 million distinct CDR3 sequences, roughly 43% of them seen just once. The receptor comes from a human donor in good health. Sequences were obtained from blood. V usage is TRBV7-8 and J usage is TRBJ2-6; maybe TRBD2 (6 bases). The CDR3 DNA reads TGTACCAGCACCTGGGGGGTAACTGGGGCCAACGTCCTGACTTTC. This gives the protein CTSTWGVTGANVLTF.